What follows are 10 T cell receptor beta chains derived from one specimen sequenced in a study of T cells expressing NK-cell markers. TCRdb reanalyzed the 5' RACE reads, giving one entry per CDR3 protein sequence and no DNA. This repertoire includes about 460,000 distinct CDR3 sequences. Source material: blood T cells: a sorted CD56 or NKG2C T cell subset, CD4+ or CD8+ T cells, or bulk PBMC T cells (not recorded which). The receptor set was obtained from a woman in her 50s in good health.

The J gene is TRBJ1-5, the V gene TRBV6-1; no DNA is available, so the TRBD1 call from TCRdb remains unchecked. Germline CDR1 and CDR2: MNHNS and SASEGT. This CDR3 comprises 15 residues. CDR3 amino acids: CASSFRTGFVQPQHF.

This rearrangement joins TRBV20-1 to TRBJ2-1; absent DNA, TCRdb's TRBD1 call cannot be checked. There are 16 residues in the CDR3. Germline V lookup: CDR1 DFQATT, CDR2 SNEGSKA (reference sequence). CDR3 in amino acids: CSARNLRDRGFNEQFF.

The chain employs TRBV10-3 and TRBJ2-3; TCRdb designates TRBD2, a call that cannot be tested without DNA. There are 17 residues in the CDR3. Germline V lookup: CDR1 ENHRY, CDR2 SYGVKD. CDR3 residues: CAISLTQLAGGTDTQYF.

The chain carries TRBV7-9 and TRBJ2-1; TCRdb picks TRBD1, but there is no DNA to check that call. Germline V CDR1 and CDR2: SEHNR, FQNEAQ (reference sequence). The CDR3 spans 17 residues. CDR3 sequence: CASSLFLGANSYNEQFF.

The chain employs TRBV9 and TRBJ2-7. This CDR3 contains 12 residues. Germline-derived CDR1 and CDR2 are SGDLS and YYNGEE. This CDR3 is CASSPDQIEQYF.

The chain recombines TRBV4-1 with TRBJ2-1; no DNA is available, so the TRBD2 call from TCRdb remains unchecked. The CDR3 totals 15 residues. Germline V gives CDR1 MGHRA, CDR2 YSYEKL. CDR3: CASSELAGVFNEQFF.

This chain's CDR3 is CASSHTDRGQGYGYTF. The chain has TRBV7-9 and TRBJ1-2; TCRdb calls TRBD1, which cannot be checked without DNA. CDR1 and CDR2 from the germline V gene are SEHNR and FQNEAQ (reference sequence). There are 16 residues in the CDR3.

The chain is built from TRBV12-3 or TRBV12-4 and TRBJ1-3. There are 16 residues in the CDR3. The CDR3: CASSFAAGTSGNTIYF.

The genes are TRBV12-3 or TRBV12-4 and TRBJ1-2; TCRdb's D gene call, TRBD1, goes unchecked for lack of DNA. The CDR3 loop spans 16 amino acids. The CDR3 loop reads CASSAHRDQLRGGYTF.

The chain couples TRBV5-1 to TRBJ1-1. The CDR3 has 14 residues. Germline V gene lookup returns CDR1 SGHRS and CDR2 YFSETQ. The CDR3 reads CASSPPRANTEAFF.